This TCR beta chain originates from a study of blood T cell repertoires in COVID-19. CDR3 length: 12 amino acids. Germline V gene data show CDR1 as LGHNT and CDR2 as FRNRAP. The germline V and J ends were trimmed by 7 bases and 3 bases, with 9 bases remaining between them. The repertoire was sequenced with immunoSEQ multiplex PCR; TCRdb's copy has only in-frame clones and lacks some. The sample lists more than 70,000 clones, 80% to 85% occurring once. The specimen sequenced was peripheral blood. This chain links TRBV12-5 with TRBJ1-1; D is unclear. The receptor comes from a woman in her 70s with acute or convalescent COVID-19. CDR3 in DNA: TGTGCTAGTGCCCTTTATTACACTGAAGCTTTCTTT. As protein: CASALYYTEAFF.